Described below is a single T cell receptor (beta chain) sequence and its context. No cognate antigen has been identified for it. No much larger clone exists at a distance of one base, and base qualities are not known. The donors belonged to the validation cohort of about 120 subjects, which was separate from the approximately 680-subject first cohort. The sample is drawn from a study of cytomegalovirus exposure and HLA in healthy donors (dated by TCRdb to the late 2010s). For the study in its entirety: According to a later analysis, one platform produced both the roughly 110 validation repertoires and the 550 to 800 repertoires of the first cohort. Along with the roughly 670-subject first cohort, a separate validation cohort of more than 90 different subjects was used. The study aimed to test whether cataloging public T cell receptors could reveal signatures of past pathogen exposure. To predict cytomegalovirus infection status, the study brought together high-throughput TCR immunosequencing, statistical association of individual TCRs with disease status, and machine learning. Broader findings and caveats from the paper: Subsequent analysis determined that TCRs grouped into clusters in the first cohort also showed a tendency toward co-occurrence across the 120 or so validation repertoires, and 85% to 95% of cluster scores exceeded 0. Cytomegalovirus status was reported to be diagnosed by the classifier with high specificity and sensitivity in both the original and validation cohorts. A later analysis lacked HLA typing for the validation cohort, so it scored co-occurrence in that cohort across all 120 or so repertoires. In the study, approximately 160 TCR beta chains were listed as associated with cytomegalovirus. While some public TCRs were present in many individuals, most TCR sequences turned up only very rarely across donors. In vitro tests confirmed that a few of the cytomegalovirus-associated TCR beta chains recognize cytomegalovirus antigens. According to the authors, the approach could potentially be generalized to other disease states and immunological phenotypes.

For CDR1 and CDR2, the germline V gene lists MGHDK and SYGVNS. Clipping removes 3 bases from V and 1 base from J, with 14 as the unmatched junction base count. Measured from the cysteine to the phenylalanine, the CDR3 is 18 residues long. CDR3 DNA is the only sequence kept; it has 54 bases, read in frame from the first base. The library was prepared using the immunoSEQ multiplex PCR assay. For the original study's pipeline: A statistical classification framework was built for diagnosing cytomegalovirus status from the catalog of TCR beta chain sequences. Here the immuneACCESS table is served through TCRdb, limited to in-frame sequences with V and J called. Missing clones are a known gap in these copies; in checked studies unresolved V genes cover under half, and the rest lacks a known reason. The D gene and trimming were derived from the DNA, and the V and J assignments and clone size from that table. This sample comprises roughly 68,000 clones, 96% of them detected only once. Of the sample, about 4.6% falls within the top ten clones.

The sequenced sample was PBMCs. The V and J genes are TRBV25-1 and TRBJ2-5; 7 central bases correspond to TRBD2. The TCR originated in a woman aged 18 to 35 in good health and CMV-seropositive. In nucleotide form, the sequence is TGTGCCAGCAGTGATAGGGGAAGGGCTAGCGGTCCCCAAGAGACCCAGTACTTC. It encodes CASSDRGRASGPQETQYF.